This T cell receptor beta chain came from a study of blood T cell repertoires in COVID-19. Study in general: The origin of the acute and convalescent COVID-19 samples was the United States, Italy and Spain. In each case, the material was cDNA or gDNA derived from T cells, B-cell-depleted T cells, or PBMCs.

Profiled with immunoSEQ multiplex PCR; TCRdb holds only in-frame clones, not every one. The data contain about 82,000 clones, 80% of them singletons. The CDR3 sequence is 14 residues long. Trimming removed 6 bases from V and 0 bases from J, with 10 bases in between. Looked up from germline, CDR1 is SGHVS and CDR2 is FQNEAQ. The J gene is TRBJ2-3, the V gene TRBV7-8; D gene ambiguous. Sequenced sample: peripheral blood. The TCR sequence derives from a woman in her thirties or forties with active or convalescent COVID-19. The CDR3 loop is CASRYRLSTDTQYF. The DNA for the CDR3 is TGTGCCAGCAGGTACAGATTGAGCACAGATACGCAGTATTTT. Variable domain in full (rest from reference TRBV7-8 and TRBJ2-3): GAGVSQSPRYKVAKRGQDVALRCDPISGHVSLFWYQQALGQGPEFLTYFQNEAQLDKSGLPSDRFFAERPEGSVSTLKIQRTQQEDSAVYLCASRYRLSTDTQYFGPGTRLTVL.